Below are 19 T cell receptor beta chains sequenced from a single sample in a study of T cell changes during pregnancy in multiple sclerosis. The protocol was immunoSEQ multiplex PCR, while the TCRdb copy is restricted to in-frame clones and leaves out a portion. The table lists 60,000 to 85,000 clones, roughly 94% of them singletons. This specimen consisted of peripheral blood, obtained in the third trimester of pregnancy. The receptors shown here come from a female donor with multiple sclerosis, enrolled in a pregnancy study.

V gene TRBV19 combines with J gene TRBJ1-1, with D tentatively TRBD1 (6 bases). Germline-derived CDR1 and CDR2 are LNHDA and SQIVND (reference sequence). This CDR3 contains 12 residues. Trimming shortened V by 7 bases and J by 1 base, and 7 bases separated the two germline ends. CDR3 in amino acids: CASKTGNTEAFF. The CDR3 DNA reads as TGTGCCAGTAAGACAGGGAACACTGAAGCTTTCTTT. Full variable domain (remainder filled in from reference TRBV19 and TRBJ1-1): DGGITQSPKYLFRKEGQNVTLSCEQNLNHDAMYWYRQDPGQGLRLIYYSQIVNDFQKGDIAEGYSVSREKKESFPLTVTSAQKNPTAFYLCASKTGNTEAFFGQGTRLTVV.

This chain connects TRBV7-2 to TRBJ2-5, with TRBD2 identical over 8 bases. The CDR3 loop spans 15 amino acids. CDR1 is SGHTA, CDR2 FQGNSA, per germline. V shed 6 bases and J 3 bases; nucleotides not matched to a gene: 9. In DNA form, the CDR3 reads TGTGCCAGCAGGATCGGGGGGGGGTTGAAAGAGACCCAGTACTTC. Its translation is CASRIGGGLKETQYF.

This chain uses TRBV19 with TRBJ1-1; D is perhaps TRBD1 (6 bases). In germline, CDR1 is LNHDA, CDR2 SQIVND (reference sequence). The length of the CDR3 is 14 residues. V was clipped by 2 bases and J by 1 base, with 8 bases between them. In DNA, the CDR3 is TGTGCCAGTAGTATACGGACAGAGAACACTGAAGCTTTCTTT. Amino acid sequence: CASSIRTENTEAFF.

This clone was counted once. J is TRBJ2-7 and V is TRBV5-6, with unresolved D. The length of the CDR3 is 12 residues. The germline gives CDR1 SGHDT, CDR2 YYEEEE. The V gene lost 2 bases and the J gene lost 7 bases, with 10 bases spanning the gap. This CDR3 is CASSFDMREQYF. DNA for the CDR3: TGTGCCAGCAGCTTTGATATGAGGGAGCAGTACTTC.

The V gene is TRBV5-8, the J gene TRBJ2-1; D is unresolved. Trimming stripped 1 base from V and 0 bases from J, with 14 bases between. Germline V gene lookup returns CDR1 SGHTS and CDR2 YDEGEE. This CDR3 has 17 amino acids. CDR3 sequence (DNA): TGTGCCAGCAGCTTGATGCGAGCGACGAGCTCCTACAATGAGCAGTTCTTC. Translation gives CASSLMRATSSYNEQFF.

This chain connects TRBV7-8 to TRBJ1-3; D remains ambiguous. Per the germline V gene, CDR1 is SGHVS and CDR2 is FQNEAQ. V was cut by 0 bases and J by 0 bases, with 6 bases left in between. The CDR3 extends over 15 amino acids. The DNA for the CDR3 is TGTGCCAGCAGCTTAGCTTTGGCCTCTGGAAACACCATATATTTT. Amino acid sequence: CASSLALASGNTIYF.

This clone was counted a single time. The chain is built from TRBV4-2 and TRBJ2-1, with 8 bases matching TRBD2. Germline lookup yields CDR1 LGHNA and CDR2 YNFKEQ. V shed 0 bases and J 4 bases; nucleotides not matched to a gene: 5. CDR3 size: 16 residues. CDR3 sequence: CASSQERIAGYNEQFF. CDR3 nucleotide sequence: TGTGCCAGCAGCCAAGAGAGAATAGCGGGGTACAATGAGCAGTTCTTC.

The chain recombines TRBV7-3 with TRBJ2-2, with 7 bases lining up with TRBD2. The germline V gene has CDR1 SGHTA and CDR2 FQGTGA. Unmatched junction bases numbered 6, after V lost 2 bases and J lost 0 bases. This CDR3 is 17 amino acids long. As DNA, the CDR3 is TGTGCCAGCAGCTTAGGGAGGGGAGGGGCGAACACCGGGGAGCTGTTTTTT. Protein product: CASSLGRGGANTGELFF.

The chain recombines TRBV7-6 with TRBJ2-1; no firm D call. The germline V gene has CDR1 SGHVS and CDR2 FNYEAQ. The CDR3 has 13 amino acids. V was clipped by 4 bases and J by 1 base, with 5 bases between them. Written as DNA, the CDR3 is TGTGCCAGCAGCTCTTATTCCTACAATGAGCAGTTCTTC. This sequence encodes CASSSYSYNEQFF. The variable domain in full, with the rest retrieved from reference TRBV7-6 and TRBJ2-1, is GAGVSQSPRYKVTKRGQDVALRCDPISGHVSLYWYRQALGQGPEFLTYFNYEAQQDKSGLPNDRFSAERPEGSISTLTIQRTEQRDSAMYRCASSSYSYNEQFFGPGTRLTVL.

This clone was seen more than once but under ten times. The chain couples TRBV25-1 to TRBJ2-3; 7 bases fit TRBD1. CDR3 length: 14 residues. The germline CDR1 and CDR2 sequences are MGHDK and SYGVNS. The J segment lost 4 bases and the V segment lost 4 bases, leaving 5 bases of the junction unmatched. CDR3 residues: CASSGQGESDTQYF. CDR3 nucleotide sequence: TGTGCCAGCAGTGGACAGGGAGAATCAGATACGCAGTATTTT. The variable domain in full, completed from reference TRBV25-1 and TRBJ2-3, reads EADIYQTPRYLVIGTGKKITLECSQTMGHDKMYWYQQDPGMELHLIHYSYGVNSTEKGDLSSESTVSRIRTEHFPLTLESARPSHTSQYLCASSGQGESDTQYFGPGTRLTVL.

On this clone: The junction shows a germline mismatch at one end, possibly a read error. The chain couples TRBV4-2 to TRBJ1-2; 7 positions agree with TRBD1. There are 15 residues in the CDR3. Germline lookup yields CDR1 LGHNA and CDR2 YNFKEQ. The CDR3 region is CASRQGEGGDYGYTF. Written as DNA, the CDR3 is TGTGCCAGCCGCCAAGGGGAAGGGGGCGACTATGGCTACACCTTC.

The rearrangement uses TRBV7-2 and TRBJ2-5; D remains ambiguous. The CDR3 spans 13 residues. Germline V gene data show CDR1 as SGHTA and CDR2 as FQGNSA. V lost 6 bases, J lost 2 bases, and 10 bases lay in between. The CDR3 reads CASRSLGQETQYF. CDR3 DNA: TGTGCCAGCAGAAGTCTCGGGCAAGAGACCCAGTACTTC.

The genes are TRBV25-1 and TRBJ1-1; D call uncertain. Germline V gene data show CDR1 as MGHDK and CDR2 as SYGVNS. CDR3 length equals 15 residues. V lost 1 base, J lost 1 base, and 10 bases lay in between. DNA of the CDR3: TGTGCCAGCAGTGAATTTGGGCAGGAGAACACTGAAGCTTTCTTT. Its protein product is CASSEFGQENTEAFF.

In this sample, this clone turned up a few times. The gene calls are TRBV6-5 and TRBJ1-1; D might be TRBD1 (5 bases). Trimming cost V 8 bases and J 11 bases, with 12 bases left between them. The CDR3 length is 10 residues. CDR1 MNHEY and CDR2 SVGAGI come from the germline V gene. In DNA, the CDR3 is TGTGCCAGCTCAGAGGCAGGGGCTTTCTTT. Protein: CASSEAGAFF.

V gene TRBV2 combines with J gene TRBJ1-2, with TRBD1 matching over 7 bases. The V gene's germline CDR1 is SNHLY and CDR2 FYNNEI. The CDR3 extends over 12 amino acids. Trimming removed 9 bases from V and 8 bases from J; junction bases left unmatched: 9. CDR3 loop: CARRGTALGYTF. CDR3 DNA: TGTGCCAGACGAGGGACAGCTCTCGGCTACACCTTC. Supplemented by reference TRBV2 and TRBJ1-2, the full variable domain reads EPEVTQTPSHQVTQMGQEVILRCVPISNHLYFYWYRQILGQKVEFLVSFYNNEISEKSEIFDDQFSVERPDGSNFTLKIRSTKLEDSAMYFCARRGTALGYTFGSGTRLTVV.

The chain employs TRBV29-1 and TRBJ2-1; 11 positions agree with TRBD1. V gave up 6 bases and J gave up 1 base; unmatched junction bases: 5. There are 15 residues in the CDR3. Germline V gene lookup returns CDR1 SQVTM and CDR2 ANQGSEA. The CDR3 sequence: CSVSGTGGSYNEQFF. For the CDR3, the DNA is TGCAGCGTCTCCGGGACAGGGGGGTCCTACAATGAGCAGTTCTTC.

The J gene is TRBJ2-4, the V gene TRBV9, with 7 bases identical to TRBD1. Germline CDR1 reads SGDLS; CDR2 reads YYNGEE. The J segment lost 0 bases and the V segment lost 3 bases, leaving 9 bases of the junction unmatched. This CDR3 has 17 residues. CDR3 bases: TGTGCCAGCAGCGAGGGGATGGGACAGCTAGCCAAAAACATTCAGTACTTC. Translation: CASSEGMGQLAKNIQYF.

V usage is TRBV7-3 and J usage is TRBJ2-5; 11 bases are a match to TRBD1. The CDR3 length is 15 residues. Germline assignment: CDR1 SGHTA and CDR2 FQGTGA. The trim removed 1 base at V and 5 bases at J, leaving 3 bases unmatched. The chain's CDR3 is CASSLRGDRGETQYF. In nucleotides, the CDR3 is TGTGCCAGCAGCTTAAGGGGGGACAGGGGGGAGACCCAGTACTTC.

V and J are TRBV7-2 and TRBJ1-2; D call uncertain. CDR1 is SGHTA, CDR2 FQGNSA, per germline. V was pared by 5 bases and J by 6 bases, with 19 bases between. The CDR3 is made up of 15 amino acids. In nucleotides, the CDR3 is TGTGCCAGCAGCCCGCTTCGACGGGGAACGCATGGCTACACCTTC. It is translated as CASSPLRRGTHGYTF.